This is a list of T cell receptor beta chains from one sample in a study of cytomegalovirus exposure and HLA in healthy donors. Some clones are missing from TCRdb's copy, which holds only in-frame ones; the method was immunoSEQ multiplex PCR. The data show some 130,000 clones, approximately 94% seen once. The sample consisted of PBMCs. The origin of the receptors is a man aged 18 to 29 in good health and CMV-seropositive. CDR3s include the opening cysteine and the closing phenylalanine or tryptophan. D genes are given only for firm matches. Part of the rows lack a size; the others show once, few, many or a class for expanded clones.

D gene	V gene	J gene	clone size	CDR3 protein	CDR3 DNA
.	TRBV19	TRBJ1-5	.	CASSIWRDNQPQHF	TGTGCCAGTAGTATATGGAGGGATAATCAGCCCCAGCATTTT
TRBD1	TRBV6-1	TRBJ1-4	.	CASRDRATNEKLFF	TGTGCCAGCAGGGACAGGGCAACTAATGAAAAACTGTTTTTT
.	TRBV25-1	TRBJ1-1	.	CASSDNFGAEAFF	TGTGCCAGCAGTGATAACTTCGGGGCTGAAGCTTTCTTT
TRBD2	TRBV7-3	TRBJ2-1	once	CASSPGLAGDNEQFF	TGTGCCAGCAGCCCGGGACTAGCGGGTGACAATGAGCAGTTCTTC
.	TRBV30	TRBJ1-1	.	CAWEGGAVNTEAFF	TGTGCCTGGGAAGGGGGGGCGGTGAACACTGAAGCTTTCTTT
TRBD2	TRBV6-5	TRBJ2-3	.	CASSPLAGGRDTQYF	TGTGCCAGCAGTCCCCTTGCGGGAGGGCGAGATACGCAGTATTTT
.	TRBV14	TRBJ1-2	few	CASSQNLAGGYTF	TGTGCCAGCAGCCAGAACCTCGCCGGGGGCTACACCTTC
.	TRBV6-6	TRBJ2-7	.	CASSYGRGRVYEQYF	TGTGCCAGCAGTTACGGGCGGGGCAGGGTCTACGAGCAGTACTTC
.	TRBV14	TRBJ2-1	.	CASSQSIEQFF	TGTGCCAGCAGCCAGAGTATTGAGCAGTTCTTC
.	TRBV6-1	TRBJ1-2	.	CASSEQGTFGYTF	TGTGCCAGCAGTGAACAGGGAACCTTTGGCTACACCTTC